These T cell receptor beta chains were read from a single sample in a study of T cell repertoires in cytomegalovirus infection. The antigens of these receptors remain unknown. One entry per CDR3 protein, called by TCRdb with MiXCR from the reads. The data hold fewer than 350,000 distinct CDR3 sequences, with about 28% observed a single time. Sequenced here: cultured PBMCs, sampled from culture after CMV antigen stimulation. All receptors derive from a human donor in good health (CMV status not recorded). Some clones in this sample may be carry-over from other donors' samples. The CDR3 runs from the conserved cysteine through the conserved F or W. A D gene is named only where the DNA matches it firmly.

D	V	J	CDR3
TRBD1	TRBV2	TRBJ1-5	CASKGARVSNQPQHF
-	TRBV7-2	TRBJ1-2	CASSSYSGDGYTF
-	TRBV20-1	TRBJ1-5	CSAAGQSNQPQHF
TRBD1	TRBV12-3/TRBV12-4	TRBJ1-2	CASRLTGTNYGYTF
-	TRBV4-3	TRBJ2-7	CASSQDPREAVILYEQYF
-	TRBV7-8	TRBJ2-5	CASSPRTYQETQYF
TRBD1	TRBV20-1	TRBJ1-2	CSARTTGGNYGYTF
-	TRBV20-1	TRBJ1-6	CSARIWGQGQSFNSPLHF
-	TRBV28	TRBJ2-4	CASSLFGLGDVKNIQYF
-	TRBV28	TRBJ1-1	CASSRRDTEAFF
TRBD2	TRBV29-1	TRBJ2-1	CSALGGGDSYNEQFF
-	TRBV28	TRBJ2-7	CASSFSQGFSYEQYF
-	TRBV5-1	TRBJ1-1	CASSPIEQFTEAFF
-	TRBV7-8	TRBJ1-2	CASSPSGANYGYTF
TRBD2	TRBV12-3/TRBV12-4	TRBJ2-1	CASSLGLAGTHEQFF
TRBD2	TRBV6-1	TRBJ2-2	CASNLSGRGNTGELFF
TRBD2	TRBV5-5	TRBJ2-1	CASSWGLAETSNEQFF
-	TRBV6-8	TRBJ2-7	CASGAGSSYEQYF
-	TRBV19	TRBJ1-4	CASSIANEKLFF
TRBD1	TRBV6-2/TRBV6-3	TRBJ1-6	CASSYGDRGRGSPLHF
-	TRBV28	TRBJ1-1	CASRRGPNTEAFF
TRBD1	TRBV13	TRBJ1-4	CASSNYRGENEKLFF
-	TRBV7-2	TRBJ1-1	CASSPSASNTEAFF
TRBD1	TRBV4-2	TRBJ1-5	CASSQQGQGAGQPQHF
TRBD2	TRBV20-1	TRBJ2-5	CSARRLAGRGETQYF
TRBD1	TRBV9	TRBJ2-7	CASSPRTGTYEQYF
-	TRBV11-3	TRBJ2-3	CASSPNPRADTQYF
TRBD1	TRBV19	TRBJ1-1	CASSIGTGGFTEAFF
-	TRBV7-4	TRBJ2-1	CASSSTVRYEQFF
TRBD1	TRBV12-3/TRBV12-4	TRBJ1-4	CASSPGTGILSTNEKLFF
-	TRBV4-2	TRBJ2-2	CASSQDFGGGTGELFF
-	TRBV20-1	TRBJ1-1	CSARDSVRDWGRAFF